This entry describes one TCR beta chain. Its antigen is undetermined. The data were obtained in a study of Graves' ophthalmopathy and Graves' hyperthyroidism. Study-wide results and limits: In blood, most expanded thyroid clonotypes above 0.001 frequency were also detected. For predicting ophthalmopathy progression, the model had 60% to 71% sensitivity and nearly 75% specificity.

This CDR3 has 13 amino acids. The trim removed 5 bases at V and 7 bases at J, leaving 4 bases unmatched. Beta-chain TCR CDR3 regions were amplified from RNA transcripts. HTBI primers were employed in first-round RT-PCR, then a second-round multiplex PCR followed. One entry per CDR3 protein, called by TCRdb with MiXCR from the multiplex PCR reads. The sample lists fewer than 650,000 distinct CDR3 sequences, about a fifth occurring once. Newly diagnosed hyperthyroidism donors, aged 18 to 65, duration under 2 months. The authors used Ficoll-Paque density gradient centrifugation to separate PBMCs. The input was roughly 9.3 ml of fresh peripheral blood.

The sample was peripheral blood. The TCR sequence derives from a woman under 30 with stable Graves' hyperthyroidism. Some clones in this sample may be carry-over from other donors' samples. The chain combines TRBV12-3 or TRBV12-4 with TRBJ1-3; 8 bases fit TRBD1. The CDR3 is CASSRTGRNTIYF. The CDR3 nucleotides read TGTGCCAGCAGTCGGACAGGGAGGAACACCATATATTTT.